These 13 T cell receptor beta chains were sequenced from one sample in a study of cytomegalovirus exposure and HLA in healthy donors. The primer mix had 60 Vbeta and 13 Jbeta primers. Produced via immunoSEQ multiplex PCR; TCRdb's table is partial and in-frame only. This table holds 130,000 or so clones, 50% to 75% found once. Sequencing was done on a sample of PBMCs. The receptors shown here come from a woman between 40 and 50 years old in good health and CMV-seropositive.

The V call is TRBV30, the J call TRBJ2-7; D is perhaps TRBD1 (6 bases). Germline V gives CDR1 GTSNPN, CDR2 SVGIG (reference sequence). CDR3 length equals 12 residues. The ends were cut back, 1 base at V and 4 bases at J, with 8 bases in the middle. Written as DNA, the CDR3 is TGTGCCTGGAGTGGCACAGGGTACGAGCAGTACTTC. This translates into CAWSGTGYEQYF.

This chain uses TRBV6-1 with TRBJ1-1; a possible D gene is TRBD1 (5 bases). Trimming stripped 6 bases from V and 1 base from J, with 12 bases between. The CDR3 is 14 residues long. The germline CDR1 and CDR2 sequences are MNHNS and SASEGT. The CDR3 is CASSERGGNTEAFF. The CDR3 nucleotides read TGTGCCAGCAGCGAAAGGGGTGGGAACACTGAAGCTTTCTTT.

The genes are TRBV27 and TRBJ2-7; 7 nucleotides match TRBD1. The CDR3 covers 16 residues. Trimming cost V 5 bases and J 5 bases; bases outside gene matches: 15. Germline V CDR1 and CDR2: MNHEY, SMNVEV (reference sequence). The CDR3 here is CASSQSTGSLRHEQYF. DNA of the CDR3: TGTGCCAGCAGTCAATCGACAGGGAGTCTTAGGCACGAGCAGTACTTC.

The chain combines TRBV19 with TRBJ2-1, with TRBD2 as a possible D gene (5 bases). The CDR3 is 14 amino acids. From germline, CDR1 is LNHDA and CDR2 SQIVND (reference sequence). V lost 6 bases to trimming and J lost 6 bases, with 15 bases between them. The CDR3 sequence is CASRLTEGSNEQFF. The CDR3 DNA follows: TGTGCCAGTAGGCTGACCGAGGGCTCCAATGAGCAGTTCTTC.

This clone is a singleton in its sample. The chain couples TRBV9 to TRBJ1-5; D is possibly TRBD1 (6 bases). CDR1 and CDR2 from the germline V gene are SGDLS and YYNGEE. Trimming cost V 1 base and J 0 bases, with 32 bases left between them. The CDR3 covers 23 residues. CDR3 sequence reads: CASSVRDLRPYPKGTYSNQPQHF. CDR3 DNA sequence: TGTGCCAGCAGCGTACGAGATCTTAGGCCTTACCCGAAGGGGACATATAGCAATCAGCCCCAGCATTTT. The full variable domain, its missing parts supplied by reference TRBV9 and TRBJ1-5, is DSGVTQTPKHLITATGQRVTLRCSPRSGDLSVYWYQQSLDQGLQFLIQYYNGEERAKGNILERFSAQQFPDLHSELNLSSLELGDSALYFCASSVRDLRPYPKGTYSNQPQHFGDGTRLSIL.

This rearrangement joins TRBV11-3 to TRBJ1-2, with 7 nucleotides matching TRBD1. This CDR3 comprises 14 residues. From germline, CDR1 is SGHNT and CDR2 YENEEA. Trimming at V came to 4 bases and at J to 3 bases, leaving 5 bases not matched to a gene. CDR3 protein: CASSSRQGDYGYTF. The CDR3 DNA reads as TGTGCCAGCAGCTCCCGACAGGGAGACTATGGCTACACCTTC.

This clone was counted only a few times. This chain uses TRBV5-1 with TRBJ2-1; 8 nucleotides agree with TRBD2. The CDR3 spans 15 residues. The V and J ends lost 4 bases and 1 base, in that order; junction bases with no gene match: 4. CDR1 is SGHRS, CDR2 YFSETQ, per germline. Written as DNA, the CDR3 is TGCGCCAGCAGCGCCAGCGGGAGTTCCTACAATGAGCAGTTCTTC. Translation gives CASSASGSSYNEQFF. Combining the CDR3 with reference TRBV5-1 and TRBJ2-1 gives the whole variable domain KAGVTQTPRYLIKTRGQQVTLSCSPISGHRSVSWYQQTPGQGLQFLFEYFSETQRNKGNFPGRFSGRQFSNSRSEMNVSTLELGDSALYLCASSASGSSYNEQFFGPGTRLTVL.

The rearrangement uses TRBV6-6 and TRBJ1-5; D call uncertain. CDR1 and CDR2 from the germline V gene are MNHNY and SVGAGI (reference sequence). Trimming left V 3 bases short and J 3 bases short, with 9 bases between. The CDR3 is made up of 14 amino acids. CDR3 region: CASSYGGLNQPQHF. In DNA form, the CDR3 reads TGTGCCAGCAGTTATGGAGGGCTCAATCAGCCCCAGCATTTT.

This chain uses TRBV28 with TRBJ2-7; D not resolved. Trimming removed 3 bases at V and 4 bases at J, with 4 bases between. This CDR3 is built from 11 residues. Germline V gene lookup returns CDR1 MDHEN and CDR2 SYDVKM. The CDR3 sequence: CASSFNYEQYF. CDR3 in DNA: TGTGCCAGCAGTTTCAATTACGAGCAGTACTTC.

The chain has TRBV19 and TRBJ2-2, with unresolved D. V was trimmed by 2 bases and J by 8 bases, leaving 9 bases between them. The CDR3 is made up of 13 amino acids. CDR1 is LNHDA, CDR2 SQIVND, per germline (reference sequence). CDR3 region: CASSIKWRGELFF. The CDR3 coding sequence is TGTGCCAGTAGTATAAAGTGGCGGGGGGAGCTGTTTTTT.

This clone showed up just a few times. This rearrangement joins TRBV19 to TRBJ2-2; the match to TRBD1 covers 10 bases. This CDR3 is 13 amino acids long. V was pared by 4 bases and J by 9 bases, with 2 bases of the junction left unmatched. The germline CDR1 and CDR2 sequences are LNHDA and SQIVND (reference sequence). The CDR3 loop reads CASSTGQGWELFF. DNA for the CDR3: TGTGCCAGTAGTACGGGACAGGGGTGGGAGCTGTTTTTT.

The genes are TRBV19 and TRBJ2-5; the D gene is possibly TRBD1 (6 bases). The CDR3 loop spans 16 amino acids. The V gene's germline CDR1 is LNHDA and CDR2 SQIVND (reference sequence). Trimming took off 1 base at V and 2 bases at J, with 14 bases between the two ends. CDR3 amino acids: CASSIVRTARQETQYF. The CDR3 DNA is TGTGCCAGTAGTATAGTCCGGACAGCTCGTCAAGAGACCCAGTACTTC.

The chain links TRBV30 to TRBJ1-3; TRBD1 might be the D (5 bases). Germline loops: CDR1 GTSNPN, CDR2 SVGIG (reference sequence). CDR3 length equals 16 residues. Deletions cut 2 bases from V and 0 bases from J, with 14 bases between. This chain's CDR3 is CAWSRGTVSSGNTIYF. For the CDR3, the DNA is TGTGCCTGGAGTCGCGGGACCGTCTCCTCTGGAAACACCATATATTTT. Full variable domain (missing parts from reference TRBV30 and TRBJ1-3): SQTIHQWPATLVQPVGSPLSLECTVEGTSNPNLYWYRQAAGRGLQLLFYSVGIGQISSEVPQNLSASRPQDRQFILSSKKLLLSDSGFYLCAWSRGTVSSGNTIYFGEGSWLTVV.